This paragraph covers one T cell receptor (beta chain) sequence. Its cognate antigen is unknown. This sample was taken from a study of CD8+CD57+ T cells in acquired aplastic anemia. As for the study in general: Sorted CD4+ and CD8+ cells gave an average of around 3 ug of DNA. Study results and limitations: Sharing between patients and controls was observed for twenty-nine CD8+ CDR3 sequences. The study found no significant CD8+ Simpson's diversity difference between patients and controls.

With 2 bases removed from V and 10 bases from J, the gap between germline ends came to 9 bases. The V gene's germline CDR1 is SGHTA and CDR2 FQGTGA. This CDR3 contains 13 residues. The authors sequenced patients whose flow cytometry had shown CD8+CD57+ cell expansion. Everyone among the patients had severe acquired aplastic anemia. Profiling of TCR beta VDJ combinations and CDR3 sequences used genomic DNA as template. TCRdb independently ran MiXCR on the reads; one entry per CDR3 protein. This table holds 75,000 to 80,000 distinct CDR3 sequences, roughly two thirds found once. V gene TRBV7-3 combines with J gene TRBJ2-6; D gene unclear. This clonotype was obtained from a human donor with aplastic anemia. The specimen was sorted CD4+, CD8+, or CD8+CD57+ T cells (not recorded which) from PBMCs. CDR3: CASSLATQNVLTF. The CDR3 bases are TGTGCCAGCAGCTTAGCCACACAAAACGTCCTGACTTTC. Full variable domain (missing parts from reference TRBV7-3 and TRBJ2-6): GAGVSQTPSNKVTEKGKYVELRCDPISGHTALYWYRQSLGQGPEFLIYFQGTGAADDSGLPNDRFFAVRPEGSVSTLKIQRTERGDSAVYLCASSLATQNVLTFGAGSRLTVL.